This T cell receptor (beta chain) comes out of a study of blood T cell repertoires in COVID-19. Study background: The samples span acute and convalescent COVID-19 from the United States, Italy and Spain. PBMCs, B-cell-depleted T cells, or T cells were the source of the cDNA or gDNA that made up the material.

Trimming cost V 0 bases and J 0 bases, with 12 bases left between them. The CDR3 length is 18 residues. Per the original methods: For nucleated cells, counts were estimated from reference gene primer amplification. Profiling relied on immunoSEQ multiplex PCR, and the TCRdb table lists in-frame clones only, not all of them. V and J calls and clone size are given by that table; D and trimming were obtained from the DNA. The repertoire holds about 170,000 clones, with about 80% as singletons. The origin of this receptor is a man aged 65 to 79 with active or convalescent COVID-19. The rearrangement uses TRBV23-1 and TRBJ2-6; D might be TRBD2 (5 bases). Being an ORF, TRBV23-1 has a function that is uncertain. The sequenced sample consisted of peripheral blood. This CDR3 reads CASSQSAGGHSGANVLTF. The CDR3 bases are TGCGCCAGCAGTCAATCGGCGGGCGGGCACTCTGGGGCCAACGTCCTGACTTTC.